These 6 T cell receptor beta chains were all obtained from the same sample, sequenced in a study of radiation and T cells in renal cell carcinoma. The treatment denotes: 15 Gy SBRT to primary tumor, nephrectomy 4 weeks later. The data were produced by immunoSEQ multiplex PCR, yet TCRdb's version contains in-frame clones alone and is incomplete. The table has fewer than 20,000 clones, less than 65% seen once. The starting material was tumor tissue, obtained from a patient whose treatment included radiotherapy and nephrectomy. The receptors were sampled from a man aged 45 to 65 with renal cell carcinoma.

V usage is TRBV28 and J usage is TRBJ2-7; 8 bases line up with TRBD2. The CDR3 loop spans 15 amino acids. The J segment lost 7 bases and the V segment lost 10 bases, leaving 18 bases of the junction unmatched. Germline-derived CDR1 and CDR2 are MDHEN and SYDVKM. The CDR3 bases are TGTGCCACTTTTAAGGGCACTAGCGGCCATCGGGAGCAGTACTTC. It encodes CATFKGTSGHREQYF.

This clone was counted between two and nine times. The chain has TRBV9 and TRBJ2-6; the match to TRBD1 covers 7 bases. Germline V gene lookup returns CDR1 SGDLS and CDR2 YYNGEE. Trimming cost V 4 bases and J 2 bases; bases outside gene matches: 6. The CDR3 consists of 16 residues. CDR3 protein: CASSPYRGTGANVLTF. CDR3 bases: TGTGCCAGCAGCCCGTACAGGGGTACTGGGGCCAACGTCCTGACTTTC.

Here the CDR3 reads CASSLGRTPSGANVLTF. As DNA, the CDR3 is TGTGCCAGCAGCTTGGGACGTACACCCTCTGGGGCCAACGTCCTGACTTTC. The chain combines TRBV7-8 with TRBJ2-6, with D tentatively TRBD1 or TRBD2 (5 bases each). V was clipped by 3 bases and J by 0 bases, with 12 bases between them. Germline V CDR1 and CDR2: SGHVS, FQNEAQ. This CDR3 is built from 17 residues.

The CDR3 region has the DNA TGTGCCAGCAGCTTAACTACACAGGGGTCCACTGAAGCTTTCTTT. This gives the protein CASSLTTQGSTEAFF. This rearrangement joins TRBV11-2 to TRBJ1-1, with 7 bases that match TRBD1. The CDR3 has 15 amino acids. CDR1 SGHAT and CDR2 FQNNGV come from the germline V gene. The trim removed 2 bases at V and 4 bases at J, leaving 7 bases unmatched. The whole variable domain, filled in from reference TRBV11-2 and TRBJ1-1, reads EAGVAQSPRYKIIEKRQSVAFWCNPISGHATLYWYQQILGQGPKLLIQFQNNGVVDDSQLPKDRFSAERLKGVDSTLKIQPAKLEDSAVYLCASSLTTQGSTEAFFGQGTRLTVV.

This clone was detected a few times. V is TRBV5-1 and J is TRBJ2-3, with D unresolved. This CDR3 region has 15 residues. Trimming removed 2 bases from V and 2 bases from J, with 12 bases in between. Germline-derived CDR1 and CDR2 are SGHRS and YFSETQ. CDR3 loop: CASSFGSEYTDTQYF. CDR3 nucleotides: TGCGCCAGCAGCTTCGGTTCCGAGTACACAGATACGCAGTATTTT.

The chain links TRBV18 to TRBJ2-7; D not certain. Per the germline V gene, CDR1 is KGHSH and CDR2 is LQKENI. V was clipped by 0 bases and J by 1 base, with 10 bases between them. The length of the CDR3 is 15 residues. The chain's CDR3 is CASSPPSQESYEQYF. CDR3 DNA: TGTGCCAGCTCACCACCAAGTCAGGAATCCTACGAGCAGTACTTC.